Below are 10 T cell receptor beta chains sequenced from a single sample in a study of T cell responses to AZD1222 COVID-19 vaccine. TCRdb's copy holds only in-frame clones and misses some; the assay was immunoSEQ multiplex PCR. The sample includes tens of thousands of clones, around 80% of them seen just once. The source was peripheral blood, collected on day 0 of AZD1222 vaccination. The receptor source for this set is an adult in good health.

The chain couples TRBV5-5 to TRBJ1-3; D perhaps matches TRBD1 (5 bases). Trimming shortened V by 0 bases and J by 1 base, and 11 bases separated the two germline ends. The CDR3 extends over 16 amino acids. CDR1 SGHKS and CDR2 YYEKEE come from the germline V gene (reference sequence). The CDR3 sequence: CASSLAWGESGNTIYF. The CDR3 bases are TGTGCCAGCAGCTTGGCCTGGGGGGAATCTGGAAACACCATATATTTT.

The chain uses TRBV29-1 and TRBJ1-1, with D possibly matching TRBD1 (5 bases). The CDR3 totals 13 residues. Trimming cost V 3 bases and J 0 bases, with 8 bases left between them. Germline CDR1 is SQVTM and CDR2 is ANQGSEA. The CDR3 bases are TGCAGCGTTGATAAGGGGATGAACACTGAAGCTTTCTTT. Translated: CSVDKGMNTEAFF.

The V gene is TRBV29-1, the J gene TRBJ2-7, with unresolved D. The CDR3 contains 12 residues. Trimming stripped 4 bases from V and 2 bases from J, with 9 bases between. Per germline, CDR1 SQVTM and CDR2 ANQGSEA. In nucleotides, the CDR3 is TGCAGCGTTGTCGGTCCTACCTACGAGCAGTACTTC. Translating gives CSVVGPTYEQYF.

This clone has just one count. The rearrangement uses TRBV2 and TRBJ2-1; TRBD2 matches at 11 bases. CDR1 is SNHLY and CDR2 is FYNNEI in the germline V gene. The V segment lost 3 bases and the J segment 7 bases; nucleotides outside the gene matches: 2. The CDR3 is 14 residues long. The CDR3 nucleotides read TGTGCCAGCAGTGAGGGACTAGCGGTAAATGAGCAGTTCTTC. It specifies CASSEGLAVNEQFF.

This chain links TRBV19 with TRBJ2-2, with 9 bases that match TRBD2. The V and J ends lost 0 bases and 4 bases, in that order; junction bases with no gene match: 3. This CDR3 is 16 amino acids long. Germline lookup yields CDR1 LNHDA and CDR2 SQIVND (reference sequence). This CDR3 is CASSIDQAGGTGELFF. The CDR3 nucleotides read TGTGCCAGTAGTATAGATCAAGCGGGGGGCACCGGGGAGCTGTTTTTT.

This clone occurred a few times. The chain recombines TRBV19 with TRBJ1-2; TRBD1 aligns across 8 bases. V shed 3 bases, J shed 6 bases, and the junction held 9 bases outside the gene matches. The V gene's germline CDR1 is LNHDA and CDR2 SQIVND (reference sequence). The CDR3 runs to 15 residues. The CDR3 here is CASSMPGDRRDGYTF. The DNA of the CDR3 is TGTGCCAGTAGTATGCCTGGGGACAGGCGGGATGGCTACACCTTC. The whole variable domain, remainder taken from reference TRBV19 and TRBJ1-2, is DGGITQSPKYLFRKEGQNVTLSCEQNLNHDAMYWYRQDPGQGLRLIYYSQIVNDFQKGDIAEGYSVSREKKESFPLTVTSAQKNPTAFYLCASSMPGDRRDGYTFGSGTRLTVV.

The gene calls are TRBV7-9 and TRBJ1-2, with a possible D match to TRBD1 (5 bases). The germline gives CDR1 SEHNR, CDR2 FQNEAQ (reference sequence). Trimming cost V 2 bases and J 12 bases, with 13 bases left between them. The CDR3 sequence is 12 residues long. CDR3 residues: CASSLTQTGDTF. The DNA of the CDR3 is TGTGCCAGCAGCTTAACGCAAACGGGGGACACCTTC.

A single count supports this clone. The gene calls are TRBV14 and TRBJ2-5; D is possibly TRBD2 (7 bases). The V gene's germline CDR1 is SGHDN and CDR2 FVKESK. This CDR3 has 14 amino acids. V was shortened by 4 bases and J by 7 bases, with 16 bases between the two germline ends. CDR3 in DNA: TGTGCCAGCAGCCCATCTCCGGGGGGCGGGACCCAGTACTTC. Its protein product is CASSPSPGGGTQYF.

The chain carries TRBV5-6 and TRBJ2-1, with D hard to call. Looked up from germline, CDR1 is SGHDT and CDR2 is YYEEEE. The CDR3 has 14 residues. V shed 1 base and J shed 5 bases, with 10 bases lying between them. The CDR3, as DNA: TGTGCCAGCAGCTTGTGGGTAGCAGACAATGAGCAGTTCTTC. It specifies CASSLWVADNEQFF.

The chain couples TRBV3-1 (or the pseudogene TRBV3-2) to TRBJ1-6; 7 nucleotides agree with TRBD1. The J segment lost 9 bases and the V segment lost 4 bases, leaving 3 bases of the junction unmatched. Germline V gene data show CDR1 as LGHDT and CDR2 as YNNKEL (reference sequence). The length of the CDR3 is 13 residues. CDR3 sequence: CASSRTGPSPLHF. In nucleotides, the CDR3 is TGTGCCAGCAGCCGGACAGGCCCTTCACCCCTCCACTTT.